A selection of T cell receptor beta chains follows, all from one sample in a study of lymphopenia after photon versus proton radiotherapy. Profiling relied on immunoSEQ multiplex PCR, and the TCRdb table lists in-frame clones only, not all of them. Of 45,000 to 65,000 clones listed, around four fifths are singletons. The sequencing here drew on peripheral blood, taken from a patient treated with photon-based radiotherapy. The receptors derive from a man between 50 and 59 years old with gastric cancer. The CDR3 runs from the conserved cysteine through the conserved F or W. Each record gives: J gene, V gene, D gene, clone size, CDR3 protein, CDR3 DNA. D genes are given only for firm matches. Rows may omit the clone size; those that give it use once, few, many or a size class.

>TRBJ2-3|TRBV30|TRBD1|-
CAWGSGQGPDTQYF
TGTGCCTGGGGCTCCGGACAGGGACCAGATACGCAGTATTTT
>TRBJ1-5|TRBV2|-|-
CASSEDSAILQPQHF
TGTGCCAGCAGTGAAGACTCAGCCATCCTTCAGCCCCAGCATTTT
>TRBJ1-5|TRBV2|-|-
CASSDPRFSNQPQHF
TGTGCCAGCAGTGATCCAAGGTTTAGCAATCAGCCCCAGCATTTT
>TRBJ2-7|TRBV15|TRBD1|-
CATSRLPGGSYEQYF
TGTGCCACCAGCAGACTACCAGGGGGCTCCTACGAGCAGTACTTC
>TRBJ1-5|TRBV10-3|-|-
CAISESREEPQHF
TGTGCCATCAGTGAGTCCAGGGAAGAGCCCCAGCATTTT
>TRBJ2-3|TRBV11-2|-|-
CASSLGNTISTDTQYF
TGTGCCAGCAGCTTAGGTAACACCATTAGCACAGATACGCAGTATTTT
>TRBJ2-1|TRBV7-2|TRBD2|-
CASRGGLAGGSEQFF
TGTGCCAGCAGAGGGGGACTAGCGGGAGGGAGTGAGCAGTTCTTC
>TRBJ2-3|TRBV4-3|TRBD2|once
CASSHRLAGPSTDTQYF
TGCGCCAGCAGCCATCGACTAGCGGGACCAAGCACAGATACGCAGTATTTT
>TRBJ1-2|TRBV18|-|-
CASSPKPGPSDGYTF
TGTGCCAGCTCACCAAAGCCAGGGCCATCGGATGGCTACACCTTC
>TRBJ1-1|TRBV20-1|-|-
CSARENTEAFF
TGCAGTGCTAGAGAGAACACTGAAGCTTTCTTT
>TRBJ2-2|TRBV7-3|TRBD1|-
CASSPQGAGTGELFF
TGTGCCAGCAGCCCACAGGGGGCGGGCACCGGGGAGCTGTTTTTT
>TRBJ2-1|TRBV6-4|TRBD2|-
CASSARSYSGRSYNEQFF
TGTGCCAGCAGTGCGAGAAGTTATAGCGGGAGATCCTACAATGAGCAGTTCTTC
>TRBJ1-4|TRBV28|-|-
CASSLGGAGANEKLFF
TGTGCCAGCAGTTTAGGGGGGGCCGGGGCTAATGAAAAACTGTTTTTT
>TRBJ2-7|TRBV10-1|-|few
CASSVDSSSYEQYF
TGCGCCAGCAGTGTTGACAGTAGCTCCTACGAGCAGTACTTC
>TRBJ2-7|TRBV7-2|-|few
CASSTRRDNEQYF
TGTGCCAGCAGCACCCGCCGGGACAACGAGCAGTACTTC
>TRBJ2-1|TRBV11-2|-|few
CASSSVGRRGSYNEQFF
TGTGCCAGCAGCTCCGTCGGACGTCGGGGGTCCTACAATGAGCAGTTCTTC
>TRBJ1-5|TRBV30|-|-
CAWSRGNGNQPQHF
TGTGCCTGGAGCAGGGGAAATGGCAATCAGCCCCAGCATTTT
>TRBJ2-4|TRBV28|TRBD1|-
CASSYTLPPPGQLAKNIQYF
TGTGCCAGCAGCTACACTCTTCCACCTCCGGGACAGCTAGCCAAAAACATTCAGTACTTC
>TRBJ2-7|TRBV7-2|-|-
CASSLGVEQYF
TGTGCCAGCAGCTTAGGGGTCGAGCAGTACTTC
>TRBJ2-1|TRBV5-3|-|-
CARRDRVHHLYNEQFF
TGTGCCAGAAGGGATAGGGTGCACCACCTCTACAATGAGCAGTTCTTC
>TRBJ2-5|TRBV5-1|TRBD1|-
CASSSDRGRGETQYF
TGCGCCAGCAGCTCGGACAGGGGGCGCGGGGAGACCCAGTACTTC
>TRBJ2-1|TRBV30|-|-
CAWSNNEQFF
TGTGCCTGGAGCAACAATGAGCAGTTCTTC
>TRBJ1-2|TRBV7-2|-|-
CASSLAGTGGYTF
TGTGCCAGCAGCTTAGCAGGGACGGGGGGCTACACCTTC
>TRBJ1-1|TRBV5-1|-|-
CASSLDMNTEAFF
TGCGCCAGCAGCTTGGATATGAACACTGAAGCTTTCTTT